In this sample, the clone carrying this TCR beta chain turned up once. The entry originates in a study of blood T cell repertoires in COVID-19. In the source study's methods: Counts of nucleated cells, estimated from reference gene primer amplification, were obtained. The protocol was immunoSEQ multiplex PCR, while the TCRdb copy is restricted to in-frame clones and leaves out a portion. V, J and clone size are taken as reported in that table, and D and trimming were inferred from the DNA itself. The sample shows under 250,000 clones, 83% of them seen only once. Germline V CDR1 and CDR2: ENHRY, SYGVKD. V lost 6 bases to trimming and J lost 0 bases; unmatched junction nucleotides: 3. The CDR3 is 14 amino acids.

The chain has TRBV10-3 and TRBJ2-3; TRBD1 aligns across 7 bases. The sample consisted of PBMCs or T cells enriched from blood (not recorded which). The TCR sequence derives from a woman aged 40 to 55 who had been exposed to COVID-19. The chain's CDR3 is CAIRGQISTDTQYF. The DNA for the CDR3 is TGTGCCATCAGGGGACAGATTAGCACAGATACGCAGTATTTT.